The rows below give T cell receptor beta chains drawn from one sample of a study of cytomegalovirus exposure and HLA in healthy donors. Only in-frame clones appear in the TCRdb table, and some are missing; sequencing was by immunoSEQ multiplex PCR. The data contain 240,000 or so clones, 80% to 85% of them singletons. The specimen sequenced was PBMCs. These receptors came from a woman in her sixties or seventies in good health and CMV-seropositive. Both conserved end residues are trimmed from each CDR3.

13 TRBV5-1 ASSVSGSLSYEQY
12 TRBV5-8 ASSLDRGTDTQY
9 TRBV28 ASGGYNEQF
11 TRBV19 ASSVQGLPPQH
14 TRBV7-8 ASSLGRTGGVYEQY
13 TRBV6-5 ASSPLDRNYQPQH
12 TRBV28 ASSLRTGTTEAF
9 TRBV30 ASGQIYEQY
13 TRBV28 ASSSGTTVTDTQY
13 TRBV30 AWAPQGAPYNEQF
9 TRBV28 ASSSLPFYT
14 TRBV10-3 AISGSRQAHIYGYT
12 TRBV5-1 ASSLGGGTDTQY
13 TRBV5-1 ASSPTSGRANEQF
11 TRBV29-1 SGSGHLNTEAF
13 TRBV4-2 ASSDAGTSIYEQY
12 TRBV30 AWSVGSHNQPQH
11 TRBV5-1 ASSLSAGTEAF
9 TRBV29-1 SVKRTHEQF
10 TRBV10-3 AIIQMNTEAF
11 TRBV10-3 AIKGRANEKLF
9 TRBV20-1 SASGQETQY
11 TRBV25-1 ASSEEGTGEQY
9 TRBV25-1 ASRGASEAF
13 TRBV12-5 ASAHPDSRADGYT
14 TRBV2 ASSEGTRFIYNEQF